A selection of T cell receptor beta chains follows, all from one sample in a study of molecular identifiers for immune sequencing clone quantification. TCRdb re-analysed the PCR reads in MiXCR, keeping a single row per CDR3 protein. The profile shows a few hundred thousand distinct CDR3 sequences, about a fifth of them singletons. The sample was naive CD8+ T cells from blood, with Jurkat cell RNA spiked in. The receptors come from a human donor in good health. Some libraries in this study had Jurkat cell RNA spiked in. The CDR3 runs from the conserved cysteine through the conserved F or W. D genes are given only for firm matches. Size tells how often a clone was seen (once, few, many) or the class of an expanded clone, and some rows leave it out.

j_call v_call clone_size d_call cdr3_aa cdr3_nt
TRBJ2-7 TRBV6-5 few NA CAGSDSSYEQYF TGTGCCGGCAGCGACAGCTCCTACGAGCAGTACTTC
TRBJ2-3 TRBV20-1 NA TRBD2 CSARGGSADTQYF TGCAGTGCTAGGGGGGGGAGTGCAGATACGCAGTATTTT
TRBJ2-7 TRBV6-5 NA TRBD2 CASSPTTSGSYEQYF TGTGCCAGCAGTCCCACGACTAGCGGTTCCTACGAGCAGTACTTC
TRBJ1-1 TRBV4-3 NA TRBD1 CASSDGTGVGTEAFF TGCGCCAGCAGCGATGGGACAGGGGTTGGCACTGAAGCTTTCTTT
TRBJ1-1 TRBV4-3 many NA CASSQDRRFEGLDTEAFF TGCGCCAGCAGCCAAGATCGCAGGTTTGAGGGGTTGGACACTGAAGCTTTCTTT
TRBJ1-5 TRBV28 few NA CASSLVGYSNQPQHF TGTGCCAGCAGTTTGGTCGGATATAGCAATCAGCCCCAGCATTTT
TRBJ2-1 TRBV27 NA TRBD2 CASLRLAGNYNEQFF TGTGCCAGCCTAAGACTAGCGGGGAACTACAATGAGCAGTTCTTC
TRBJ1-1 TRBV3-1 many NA CASSQGPPGTEAFF TGTGCCAGCAGCCAGGGACCCCCGGGTACTGAAGCTTTCTTT
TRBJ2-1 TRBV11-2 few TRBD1 CASSSWTGGNEQFF TGTGCCAGCAGCTCCTGGACAGGAGGCAATGAGCAGTTCTTC
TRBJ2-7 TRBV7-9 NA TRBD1 CASSQTGESYGQYF TGTGCCAGCAGCCAGACAGGGGAGTCCTACGGGCAGTACTTC
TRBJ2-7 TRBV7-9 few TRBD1 CASSSGRDSNEQYF TGTGCCAGCAGCTCGGGCCGGGACAGCAACGAGCAGTACTTC
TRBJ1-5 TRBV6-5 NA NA CASSPRDMGQPQHF TGTGCCAGCAGCCCCCGGGATATGGGGCAGCCCCAGCATTTT
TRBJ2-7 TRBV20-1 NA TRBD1 CSARKGQRTYEQYF TGCAGTGCTAGGAAGGGACAGAGAACCTACGAGCAGTACTTC
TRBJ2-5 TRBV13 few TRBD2 CASSQGTSGLNQETQYF TGTGCCAGCAGCCAAGGTACTAGCGGGTTGAACCAAGAGACCCAGTACTTC
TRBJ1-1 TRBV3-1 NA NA CASSPPWGSGAFF TGTGCCAGCAGCCCACCTTGGGGGAGTGGAGCTTTCTTT
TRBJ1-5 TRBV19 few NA CASSMGYQPQHF TGTGCCAGTAGTATGGGGTATCAGCCCCAGCATTTT
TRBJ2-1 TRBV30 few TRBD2 CAWSGSGSRGFSLYNEQFF TGTGCCTGGAGTGGTAGCGGGAGTAGGGGTTTTAGCCTATACAATGAGCAGTTCTTC
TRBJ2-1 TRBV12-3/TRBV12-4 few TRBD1 CASIWGEQGAGEQFF TGTGCCAGCATCTGGGGAGAGCAGGGGGCCGGTGAGCAGTTCTTC
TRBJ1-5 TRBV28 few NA CASSSPHGSGQPQHF TGTGCCAGCAGTTCCCCGCACGGGTCCGGACAGCCCCAGCATTTT
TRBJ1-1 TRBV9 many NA CASSVETNTEAFF TGTGCCAGCAGCGTAGAAACGAACACTGAAGCTTTCTTT
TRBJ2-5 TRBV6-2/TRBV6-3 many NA CASSYSGADQETQYF TGTGCCAGCAGTTACTCAGGGGCGGATCAAGAGACCCAGTACTTC
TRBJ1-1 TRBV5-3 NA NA CASSLTGVNPEAFF TGTGCCAGCAGCCTGACAGGAGTGAACCCTGAAGCTTTCTTT
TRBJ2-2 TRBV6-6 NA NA CASSYGGRNTGELFF TGTGCCAGCAGTTACGGGGGCCGGAACACCGGGGAGCTGTTTTTT
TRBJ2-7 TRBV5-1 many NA CASSLRPVYEQYF TGCGCCAGCAGCTTGAGGCCCGTCTACGAGCAGTACTTC
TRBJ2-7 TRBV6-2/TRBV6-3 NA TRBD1 CASSYGTGRHYEQYF TGTGCCAGCAGTTACGGGACAGGGCGACACTACGAGCAGTACTTC
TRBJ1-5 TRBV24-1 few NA CATSDWAVGNQPQHF TGTGCCACCAGTGACTGGGCTGTTGGCAATCAGCCCCAGCATTTT
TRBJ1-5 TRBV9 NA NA CASSVDSSNQPQHF TGTGCCAGCAGCGTAGACTCTAGCAATCAGCCCCAGCATTTT
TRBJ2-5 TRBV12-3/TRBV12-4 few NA CASSPRGGPETQYF TGTGCCAGCAGTCCGCGTGGGGGCCCGGAGACCCAGTACTTC
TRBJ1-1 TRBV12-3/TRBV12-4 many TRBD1 CASSFRWDSSLNTEAFF TGTGCCAGCAGTTTTAGGTGGGACAGTAGCTTAAACACTGAAGCTTTCTTT
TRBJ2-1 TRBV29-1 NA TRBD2 CSVEDAGVSYNEQFF TGCAGCGTTGAAGATGCGGGGGTGTCCTACAATGAGCAGTTCTTC
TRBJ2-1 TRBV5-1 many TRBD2 CASSSGLAGVGEQFF TGCGCCAGCAGCTCGGGACTAGCGGGAGTCGGTGAGCAGTTCTTC
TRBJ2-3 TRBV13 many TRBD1 CASSALQGLDTQYF TGTGCCAGCAGCGCCCTACAGGGGTTAGATACGCAGTATTTT
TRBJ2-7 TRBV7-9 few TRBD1 CASSPRQGTNYEQYF TGTGCCAGCAGCCCCAGACAGGGGACGAACTACGAGCAGTACTTC
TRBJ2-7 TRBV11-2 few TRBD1 CASSGRQGREQYF TGTGCCAGCAGCGGAAGACAGGGGCGCGAGCAGTACTTC
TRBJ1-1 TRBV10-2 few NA CASSEGGRAFF TGCGCCAGCAGTGAAGGGGGTAGGGCTTTCTTT
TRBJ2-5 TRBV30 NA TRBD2 CAWSVAGGPRETQYF TGTGCCTGGAGTGTAGCGGGGGGGCCGAGGGAGACCCAGTACTTC
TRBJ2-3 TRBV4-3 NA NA CASSQRRTDTPFTDTQYF TGCGCCAGCAGCCAACGACGGACAGATACCCCCTTCACAGATACGCAGTATTTT
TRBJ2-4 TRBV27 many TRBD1 CASSTGQSKNIQYF TGTGCCAGCAGTACGGGACAGAGCAAAAACATTCAGTACTTC
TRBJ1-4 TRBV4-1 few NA CASSQESRADEKLFF TGCGCCAGCAGCCAAGAATCCAGGGCGGACGAAAAACTGTTTTTT